The subject of this entry is one T cell receptor beta chain. The data originate from a study of blood T cell repertoires in COVID-19. Across the study: T cells, B-cell-depleted T cells, or PBMCs provided the cDNA or gDNA that served as material.

CDR3 length equals 13 residues. Trimming stripped 4 bases from V and 5 bases from J, with 11 bases between. In germline, CDR1 is MNHNY, CDR2 SVGAGI (reference sequence). Profiled with immunoSEQ multiplex PCR; TCRdb holds only in-frame clones, not every one. The sample records about 180,000 clones, under 85% being singletons. This sequence joins TRBV6-6 and TRBJ1-2; a possible D gene is TRBD1 (6 bases). This TCR was recovered from a woman in her 70s with COVID-19, enrolled during active disease. Sequenced material: peripheral blood. The CDR3 sequence: CASSWSGVYGYTF. The CDR3 region has the DNA TGTGCCAGCAGTTGGTCAGGGGTTTATGGCTACACCTTC.